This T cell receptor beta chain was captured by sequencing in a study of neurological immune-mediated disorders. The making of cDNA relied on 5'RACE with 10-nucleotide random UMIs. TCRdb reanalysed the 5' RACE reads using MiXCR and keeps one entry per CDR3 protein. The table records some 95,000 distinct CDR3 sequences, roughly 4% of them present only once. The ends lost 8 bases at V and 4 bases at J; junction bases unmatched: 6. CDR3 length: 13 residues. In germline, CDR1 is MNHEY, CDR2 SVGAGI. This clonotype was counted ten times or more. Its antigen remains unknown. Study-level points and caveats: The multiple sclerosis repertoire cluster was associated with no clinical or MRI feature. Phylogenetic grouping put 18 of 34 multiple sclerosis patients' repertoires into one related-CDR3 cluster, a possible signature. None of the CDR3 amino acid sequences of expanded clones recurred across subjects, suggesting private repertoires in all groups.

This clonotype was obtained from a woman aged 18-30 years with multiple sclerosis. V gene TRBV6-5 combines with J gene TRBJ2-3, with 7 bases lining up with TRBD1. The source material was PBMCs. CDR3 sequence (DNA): TGTGCCAGCCTCCCTCAGGGGGCAGATACGCAGTATTTT. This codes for CASLPQGADTQYF.